This is a list of T cell receptor beta chains from one sample in a study of T cells in Graves' hyperthyroidism and ophthalmopathy. TCRdb redid the calling of the multiplex PCR reads with MiXCR, one entry per CDR3 protein. Here the sample spans about 300,000 distinct CDR3 sequences, roughly a fifth being singletons. Sequenced material: blood. The receptors derive from a man aged 45-65 years with Graves' ophthalmopathy. Each CDR3 is given with its conserved first and last residue. The D gene is left open where the match is weak. Rows give clone size only sometimes, using once, few, many, or a class for an expanded clone.

.	.	16	TRBV7-9	TRBJ2-1	CASSGPGTSSYNEQFF
once	TRBD2	14	TRBV7-9	TRBJ2-1	CASFAGGPYNEQFF
many	TRBD1	23	TRBV15	TRBJ2-2	CATSRDRRDRGKSVARNTGELFF
many	TRBD2	14	TRBV20-1	TRBJ2-3	CSAATSGRTDTQYF
many	.	14	TRBV9	TRBJ1-6	CASSPGGEASPLHF
.	TRBD1	12	TRBV20-1	TRBJ2-1	CSAKRTGVEQFF
.	TRBD2	15	TRBV9	TRBJ2-7	CASSVRASGRDEQYF
.	.	14	TRBV2	TRBJ1-1	CAIVGEAMSTEAFF
many	TRBD1	14	TRBV7-9	TRBJ1-1	CASSSTGDWAEAFF
many	.	14	TRBV30	TRBJ1-4	CAWSVQVSDEKLFF
many	.	12	TRBV19	TRBJ1-5	CASSISRGPQHF
.	TRBD2	15	TRBV12-3/TRBV12-4	TRBJ2-3	CASTLTSGGTDTQYF
.	.	15	TRBV6-5	TRBJ1-4	CASSYSGSLGEKLFF
few	.	14	TRBV10-3	TRBJ1-2	CAISEGHRRRGYTF
.	.	15	TRBV10-3	TRBJ2-1	CAISEGASTYNEQFF
many	.	10	TRBV28	TRBJ1-2	CATGLFGYTF
.	.	11	TRBV12-3/TRBV12-4	TRBJ2-4	CASWSKNIQYF
many	.	14	TRBV28	TRBJ2-5	CASSERGSVETQYF
many	.	13	TRBV28	TRBJ1-5	CASSFSGNQPQHF
few	.	16	TRBV6-2/TRBV6-3	TRBJ1-2	CASSNPAKEVWRGYTF
.	TRBD1	15	TRBV19	TRBJ2-3	CASSPTGSGTDTQYF
.	.	15	TRBV12-3/TRBV12-4	TRBJ2-7	CASSLGWTVTYEQYF
many	.	14	TRBV2	TRBJ1-5	CASSIYLSNQPQHF
.	TRBD2	19	TRBV2	TRBJ2-1	CASSELAGAEGLTYNEQFF
many	TRBD1	14	TRBV12-3/TRBV12-4	TRBJ1-1	CASRGQGEHTEAFF
.	TRBD2	15	TRBV24-1	TRBJ2-5	CATSPGGGGQETQYF
few	TRBD2	15	TRBV3-1	TRBJ2-7	CASRSSGLGDYEQYF
many	TRBD1	13	TRBV20-1	TRBJ2-7	CSAVRDRGYEQYF
few	.	14	TRBV6-1	TRBJ1-2	CASSPGNRADGYTF
few	TRBD1	14	TRBV6-1	TRBJ2-7	CASRDRVTSYEQYF
many	.	16	TRBV11-2	TRBJ2-7	CASSLVSGRGAYEQYF
many	.	14	TRBV5-6	TRBJ2-5	CASSLEAAQETQYF
.	.	12	TRBV20-1	TRBJ2-7	CSAREGAYEQYF
few	.	15	TRBV5-6	TRBJ1-2	CASSFVTVSNYGYTF
many	TRBD1	14	TRBV11-3	TRBJ2-1	CASSFGDRYNEQFF
.	.	15	TRBV28	TRBJ2-7	CASSLTGALSYEQHF